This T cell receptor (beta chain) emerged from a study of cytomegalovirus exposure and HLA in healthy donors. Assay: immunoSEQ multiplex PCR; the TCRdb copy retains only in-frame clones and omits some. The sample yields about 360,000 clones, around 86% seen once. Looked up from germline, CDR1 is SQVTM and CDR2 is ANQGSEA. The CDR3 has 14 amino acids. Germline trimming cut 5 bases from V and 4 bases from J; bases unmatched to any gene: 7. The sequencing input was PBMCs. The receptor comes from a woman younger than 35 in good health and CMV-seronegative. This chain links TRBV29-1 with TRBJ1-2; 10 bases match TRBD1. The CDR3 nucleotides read TGCAGCGTTCCCGACAGGGGGCTACGCTATGGCTACACCTTC. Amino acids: CSVPDRGLRYGYTF.